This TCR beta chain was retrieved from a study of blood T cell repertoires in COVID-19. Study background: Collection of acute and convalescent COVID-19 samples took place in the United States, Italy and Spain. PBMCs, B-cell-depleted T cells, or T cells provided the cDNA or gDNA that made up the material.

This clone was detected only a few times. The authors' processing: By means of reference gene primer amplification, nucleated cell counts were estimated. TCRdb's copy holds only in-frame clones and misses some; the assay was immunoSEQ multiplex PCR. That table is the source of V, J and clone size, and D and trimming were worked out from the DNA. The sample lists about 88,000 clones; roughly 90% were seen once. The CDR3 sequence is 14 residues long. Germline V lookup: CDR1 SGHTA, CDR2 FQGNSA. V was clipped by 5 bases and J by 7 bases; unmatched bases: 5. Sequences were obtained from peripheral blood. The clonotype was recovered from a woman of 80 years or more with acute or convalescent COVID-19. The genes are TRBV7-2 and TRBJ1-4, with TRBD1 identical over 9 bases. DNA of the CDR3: TGTGCCAGCAGCCACAGGACAGGGGTTGAAAAACTGTTTTTT. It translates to CASSHRTGVEKLFF.